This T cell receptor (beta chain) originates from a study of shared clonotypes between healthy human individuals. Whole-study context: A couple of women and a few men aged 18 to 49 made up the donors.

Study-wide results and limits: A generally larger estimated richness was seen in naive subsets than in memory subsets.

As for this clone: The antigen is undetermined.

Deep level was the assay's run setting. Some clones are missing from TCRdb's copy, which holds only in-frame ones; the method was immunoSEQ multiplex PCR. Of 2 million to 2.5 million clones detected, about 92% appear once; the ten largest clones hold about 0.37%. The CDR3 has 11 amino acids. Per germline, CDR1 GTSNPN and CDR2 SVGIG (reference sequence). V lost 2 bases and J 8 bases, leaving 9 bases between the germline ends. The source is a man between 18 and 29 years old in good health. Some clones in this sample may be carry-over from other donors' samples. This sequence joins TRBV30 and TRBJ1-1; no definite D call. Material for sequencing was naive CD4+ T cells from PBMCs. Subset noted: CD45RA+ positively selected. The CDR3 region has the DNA TGTGCCTGGAGTACGGGTTTAGAAGCTTTCTTT. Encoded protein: CAWSTGLEAFF.